This passage covers 10 T cell receptor beta chains from one sample sequenced in a study of blood T cell repertoires in COVID-19. Sequencing was performed with immunoSEQ multiplex PCR; in TCRdb, only in-frame clones are kept and a portion is missing. Among tens of thousands of clones listed, over 70% were seen once. The source material was peripheral blood. The source is a man younger than 45 with COVID-19, enrolled during active disease.

This clone was detected only a few times. This chain's CDR3 is CASSYSGSSGGWPQHF. CDR3 DNA: TGTGCCAGCAGTTACTCCGGCTCTTCAGGGGGATGGCCCCAGCATTTT. The rearrangement uses TRBV6-2 or TRBV6-3 and TRBJ1-5; 7 positions agree with TRBD1. Germline lookup yields CDR1 MNHEY and CDR2 SVGEGT. Losses at the gene ends were 0 bases for V and 9 bases for J; bases not matched to a gene: 11. The CDR3 consists of 16 residues.

This clone was counted only a few times. The genes are TRBV6-5 and TRBJ2-7, with D perhaps TRBD2 (7 bases). Trimming took off 2 bases at V and 3 bases at J, with 11 bases between the two ends. From germline, CDR1 is MNHEY and CDR2 SVGAGI. CDR3 size: 14 residues. This CDR3 reads CASSYGGAHYEQYF. In DNA, the CDR3 is TGTGCCAGCAGTTACGGGGGGGCCCACTACGAGCAGTACTTC.

The chain uses TRBV27 and TRBJ1-2, with D possibly TRBD1 on 6 matching bases. CDR3 length equals 14 residues. In germline, CDR1 is MNHEY, CDR2 SMNVEV (reference sequence). V was trimmed by 4 bases and J by 0 bases, leaving 9 bases between them. CDR3 in DNA: TGTGCCAGCAGTTCTGACAGGACTAACTATGGCTACACCTTC. Protein sequence: CASSSDRTNYGYTF.

This clone appeared once. The gene calls are TRBV19 and TRBJ1-5; D is possibly TRBD1 (5 bases). The CDR3 is 16 amino acids. Trimming took off 3 bases at V and 2 bases at J, with 14 bases between the two ends. The germline CDR1 and CDR2 sequences are LNHDA and SQIVND (reference sequence). The DNA of the CDR3 is TGTGCCAGTAGTATCTCGGTGGGGCTTGGCAATCAGCCCCAGCATTTT. Translation gives CASSISVGLGNQPQHF. The whole variable domain, remainder taken from reference TRBV19 and TRBJ1-5, is DGGITQSPKYLFRKEGQNVTLSCEQNLNHDAMYWYRQDPGQGLRLIYYSQIVNDFQKGDIAEGYSVSREKKESFPLTVTSAQKNPTAFYLCASSISVGLGNQPQHFGDGTRLSIL.

The J gene is TRBJ2-5, the V gene TRBV23-1, with 8 bases identical to TRBD1. TRBV23-1 is known as an ORF, though its function is uncertain. This CDR3 has 16 residues. Trimming at V came to 0 bases and at J to 4 bases, leaving 7 bases not matched to a gene. CDR3 nucleotides: TGCGCCAGCAGTCAATCAGGGACAGGCCGCCGAGAGACCCAGTACTTC. It yields the protein CASSQSGTGRRETQYF.

This chain uses TRBV5-1 with TRBJ2-7, with TRBD1 identical over 9 bases. The V and J ends lost 4 bases and 2 bases, in that order; junction bases with no gene match: 4. The CDR3 runs to 14 residues. The germline V gene encodes CDR1 SGHRS and CDR2 YFSETQ. CDR3 sequence (DNA): TGCGCCAGCAGCGGACAGGGGTCTACCTACGAGCAGTACTTC. It encodes CASSGQGSTYEQYF.

This chain connects TRBV18 to TRBJ2-1; 10 bases match TRBD2. The germline gives CDR1 KGHSH, CDR2 LQKENI. The V gene end was trimmed by 3 bases and the J gene end by 4 bases; junction bases not matched to a gene: 3. This CDR3 contains 15 residues. The CDR3 sequence: CASSPLTSGYNEQFF. The CDR3 DNA is TGTGCCAGCTCACCCCTGACTAGCGGGTACAATGAGCAGTTCTTC.

In its sample, this clone was seen once. The rearrangement uses TRBV15 and TRBJ2-5; 10 bases are a match to TRBD1. This CDR3 is 16 amino acids long. The V gene's germline CDR1 is LNHNV and CDR2 YYDKDF (reference sequence). J was trimmed by 4 bases and V by 0 bases; bases with no gene match: 5. CDR3: CATSREGDRGGETQYF. In DNA form, the CDR3 reads TGTGCCACCAGCAGAGAAGGGGACAGGGGAGGAGAGACCCAGTACTTC.

This chain connects TRBV5-4 to TRBJ2-7, with unresolved D. Germline values: CDR1 SGHNT, CDR2 YYREEE (reference sequence). Between the trimmed V and J ends, which lost 1 base and 6 bases, there was a span of 14 bases. The CDR3 sequence is 14 residues long. The CDR3 DNA is TGTGCCAGCAGCTTGTGGTCTTCTTTCGGCGAGCAGTACTTC. It yields the protein CASSLWSSFGEQYF.

The rearrangement uses TRBV28 and TRBJ1-1; weak D call: TRBD1 (6 bases). The germline V and J ends were trimmed by 0 bases and 9 bases, with 14 bases remaining between them. The CDR3 is 14 residues long. Germline loops: CDR1 MDHEN, CDR2 SYDVKM. The CDR3 here is CASSLWGGGGKAFF. CDR3 coding DNA: TGTGCCAGCAGTTTATGGGGCGGGGGCGGAAAAGCTTTCTTT. Full variable domain (remainder filled in from reference TRBV28 and TRBJ1-1): DVKVTQSSRYLVKRTGEKVFLECVQDMDHENMFWYRQDPGLGLRLIYFSYDVKMKEKGDIPEGYSVSREKKERFSLILESASTNQTSMYLCASSLWGGGGKAFFGQGTRLTVV.